This entry describes one TCR beta chain. The data were taken from a study of PD-1 blockade in classical Hodgkin lymphoma. Some clones are missing from TCRdb's copy, which holds only in-frame ones; the method was immunoSEQ multiplex PCR. Among about 13,000 clones listed, 80% were seen once. All patients relapsed after autologous stem cell transplantation, and brentuximab vedotin exposure varied. Germline assignment: CDR1 WNHNN and CDR2 SYGVQD (reference sequence). V lost 0 bases to trimming and J lost 5 bases, with 7 bases between them. The CDR3 covers 13 residues. Material: peripheral blood mononuclear cells (PBMCs), obtained at baseline. The receptor's source is a human donor with classical Hodgkin lymphoma. The V and J genes are TRBV10-1 and TRBJ1-2; D not certain. The CDR3 sequence: CASSESTEYGYTF. The DNA of the CDR3 is TGCGCCAGCAGTGAGTCAACGGAGTATGGCTACACCTTC.